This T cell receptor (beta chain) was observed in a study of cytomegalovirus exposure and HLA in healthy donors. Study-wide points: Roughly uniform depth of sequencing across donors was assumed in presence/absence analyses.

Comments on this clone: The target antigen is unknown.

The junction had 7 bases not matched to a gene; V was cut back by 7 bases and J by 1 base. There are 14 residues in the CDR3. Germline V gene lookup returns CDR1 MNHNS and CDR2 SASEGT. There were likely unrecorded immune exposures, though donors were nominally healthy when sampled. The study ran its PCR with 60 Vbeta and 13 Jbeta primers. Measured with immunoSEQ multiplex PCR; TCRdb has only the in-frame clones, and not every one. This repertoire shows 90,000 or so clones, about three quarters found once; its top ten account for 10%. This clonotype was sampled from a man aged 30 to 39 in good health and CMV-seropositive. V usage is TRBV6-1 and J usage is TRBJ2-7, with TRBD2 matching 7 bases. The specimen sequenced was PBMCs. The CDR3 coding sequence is TGTGCCAGCACACTTCCGGGGGGATCCTACGAGCAGTACTTC. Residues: CASTLPGGSYEQYF.